Sequencing of this TCR beta chain was carried out in a study of prognosis after radiotherapy for stage I lung cancer. About the research overall: With approximately 13 men and roughly six women, the cohort's median age was approximately 74 years, range roughly 53–95.

The CDR3 consists of 11 residues. Trimming removed 10 bases from V and 1 base from J, with 6 bases in between. Amplicons of TCR beta CDR3 were generated from genomic DNA by two-round multiplex PCR. The first PCR round targeted every TRBV and TRBJ gene with specific primers. TCRdb reprocessed the multiplex PCR reads via MiXCR and lists one record per CDR3 protein. Of roughly 12,000 distinct CDR3 sequences listed, 35% are singletons. Only a few counts were recorded for this clonotype. A read error is likely here: a far larger clone is one base away. The sequenced sample was PBMCs, obtained before or after stereotactic body radiation therapy (not recorded which). This TCR came from a donor aged 50 or older with non-small cell lung cancer. This sequence joins TRBV12-3 or TRBV12-4 and TRBJ2-3; D gene unclear. The CDR3 spells CAISRTDTQYF. The CDR3, as DNA: TGTGCCATCAGCCGCACAGATACGCAGTATTTT.